These 17 T cell receptor beta chains were sequenced from one sample in a study of cytomegalovirus exposure and HLA in healthy donors. The PCR made use of 60 Vbeta and 13 Jbeta primers. Using immunoSEQ multiplex PCR, the repertoire was profiled, and TCRdb retains in-frame clones only, with some absent. The sample carries roughly 100,000 clones, around 75% recorded once. Sequences were obtained from PBMCs. The receptors stem from a man aged 25-40 years in good health and CMV-seronegative.

This clone was recorded a few times. V gene TRBV19 combines with J gene TRBJ1-1; D is perhaps TRBD1 (5 bases). The CDR3 consists of 14 residues. The V and J ends lost 5 bases and 3 bases respectively, with 13 bases between them. Germline V gene lookup returns CDR1 LNHDA and CDR2 SQIVND (reference sequence). CDR3 sequence (DNA): TGTGCCAGTAGTTTAGGACACGTCTACACTGAAGCTTTCTTT. Translating it yields CASSLGHVYTEAFF.

The J gene is TRBJ2-2, the V gene TRBV5-4, with 8 bases lining up with TRBD1. The CDR3 runs to 15 residues. V shed 4 bases and J 0 bases; nucleotides not matched to a gene: 2. CDR1 SGHNT and CDR2 YYREEE come from the germline V gene (reference sequence). DNA of the CDR3: TGTGCCAGCAGCCGGGACAGGACGAACACCGGGGAGCTGTTTTTT. Its translation is CASSRDRTNTGELFF.

This clone was seen more than once but under ten times. The chain carries TRBV18 and TRBJ2-1; TRBD1 might be the D (6 bases). CDR1 is KGHSH, CDR2 LQKENI, per germline. The CDR3 covers 14 residues. V lost 6 bases and J 5 bases, leaving 14 bases between the germline ends. CDR3 loop: CASSRQARNNEQFF. DNA for the CDR3: TGTGCCAGCTCTCGACAGGCTCGGAACAATGAGCAGTTCTTC.

The gene calls are TRBV5-1 and TRBJ1-3; 9 nucleotides align to TRBD1. J gave up 3 bases and V 3 bases, and 4 bases lay outside the gene matches. Germline CDR1 and CDR2: SGHRS and YFSETQ. CDR3 size: 15 residues. Here the CDR3 DNA reads TGCGCCAGCAGCTCAAGGACAGGGGATGGAAACACCATATATTTT. Translation gives CASSSRTGDGNTIYF.

The chain has TRBV4-3 and TRBJ1-2; the match to TRBD1 covers 7 bases. The CDR3 runs to 15 residues. Germline CDR1 and CDR2: LGHNA and YSLEER. J was trimmed by 4 bases and V by 1 base; bases with no gene match: 6. CDR3 sequence: CASSQAYGTAYGYTF. CDR3 nucleotides: TGCGCCAGCAGCCAAGCTTACGGGACAGCCTATGGCTACACCTTC.

The chain joins TRBV18 to TRBJ2-1; 9 bases match TRBD2. The CDR3 runs to 13 residues. J gave up 9 bases and V 2 bases, and 2 bases lay outside the gene matches. CDR1 is KGHSH, CDR2 LQKENI, per germline. The CDR3 DNA is TGTGCCAGCTCACCAGTACTAGCGGGTGAGCAGTTCTTC. Its translation: CASSPVLAGEQFF.

This clone was recorded only once. This rearrangement joins TRBV19 to TRBJ1-1; D gene uncertain. This CDR3 is built from 12 residues. CDR1 is LNHDA and CDR2 is SQIVND in the germline V gene (reference sequence). V lost 1 base, J lost 5 bases, and 5 bases lay in between. Here the CDR3 reads CASSIGTTEAFF. In nucleotides, the CDR3 is TGTGCCAGTAGTATAGGGACTACTGAAGCTTTCTTT.

The chain carries TRBV4-1 and TRBJ1-4; 8 nucleotides line up with TRBD1. Germline V gene sequence: CDR1 MGHRA, CDR2 YSYEKL. Trimming at V came to 1 base and at J to 5 bases, leaving 3 bases not matched to a gene. This CDR3 spans 15 amino acids. The chain's CDR3 is CASSQVGTGNEKLFF. CDR3 coding DNA: TGCGCCAGCAGCCAAGTCGGGACAGGCAATGAAAAACTGTTTTTT.

The chain is built from TRBV19 and TRBJ1-5; TRBD1 is a possible D gene (6 bases). Trimming left V 3 bases short and J 5 bases short, with 11 bases between. There are 14 residues in the CDR3. CDR1 LNHDA and CDR2 SQIVND come from the germline V gene (reference sequence). The CDR3 is CASSMNRVHQPQHF. The CDR3 DNA is TGTGCCAGTAGTATGAACAGGGTACATCAGCCCCAGCATTTT.

This clone has just a few counts. This rearrangement joins TRBV19 to TRBJ1-5; D not resolved. CDR1 LNHDA and CDR2 SQIVND come from the germline V gene (reference sequence). Trimming took 4 bases from V and 11 from J, leaving 15 bases between them. The CDR3 spans 13 residues. CDR3 protein: CASSTLAYEAQHF. DNA for the CDR3: TGTGCCAGTAGTACACTCGCGTATGAAGCCCAGCATTTT.

To note about this clone: A read error may produce the germline difference seen at one junction end. This chain uses TRBV5-1 with TRBJ1-2; no clear D gene. Germline values: CDR1 SGHRS, CDR2 YFSETQ. The CDR3 is 12 amino acids. In nucleotides, the CDR3 is TGCGCCAGCAGCGCCGAGCGCTATGACTACACCTTC. This translates into CASSAERYDYTF.

The chain recombines TRBV5-1 with TRBJ1-4; 8 bases line up with TRBD1. Per the germline V gene, CDR1 is SGHRS and CDR2 is YFSETQ. The CDR3 covers 16 residues. V lost 0 bases and J lost 2; bases outside the gene matches: 3. CDR3 amino acids: CASSLGTGMTNEKLFF. The CDR3, as DNA: TGCGCCAGCAGCTTGGGGACAGGGATGACTAATGAAAAACTGTTTTTT.

The rearrangement links TRBV18 to TRBJ2-3; 9 positions agree with TRBD1. CDR3 length: 15 residues. CDR1 is KGHSH and CDR2 is LQKENI in the germline V gene. V was pared by 3 bases and J by 1 base, with 2 bases of the junction left unmatched. CDR3 amino acids: CASSPGTGRTDTQYF. In nucleotides, the CDR3 is TGTGCCAGCTCACCCGGGACAGGGCGCACAGATACGCAGTATTTT.

This clone was detected a few times. CDR3 DNA: TGTGCCAGCAGCGCCCGAGTGACGACGGGGGGGCCGCAAGAGACCCAGTACTTC. Encoded protein: CASSARVTTGGPQETQYF. The chain combines TRBV9 with TRBJ2-5, with 8 bases fitting TRBD2. The CDR3 is 18 residues long. Germline lookup yields CDR1 SGDLS and CDR2 YYNGEE. V was clipped by 3 bases and J by 2 bases; unmatched bases: 15.

This clone was recorded a few times. This rearrangement joins TRBV7-9 to TRBJ2-7, with unresolved D. The CDR3 runs 15 residues. Trimming took off 4 bases at V and 0 bases at J, with 13 bases between the two ends. Germline V CDR1 and CDR2: SEHNR, FQNEAQ (reference sequence). CDR3 in amino acids: CASSSYQTTSYEQYF. The DNA for the CDR3 is TGTGCCAGCAGCTCCTATCAAACTACCTCCTACGAGCAGTACTTC.

The CDR3, as DNA: TGTGCCAGCAGCTTGTACTCTGGAAACACCATATATTTT. Protein sequence: CASSLYSGNTIYF. The V and J genes are TRBV5-4 and TRBJ1-3; D remains unclear. V was pared by 1 base and J by 0 bases, with 2 bases between. The CDR3 is 13 amino acids. Germline-derived CDR1 and CDR2 are SGHNT and YYREEE (reference sequence). The full variable domain, rest sourced from reference TRBV5-4 and TRBJ1-3, is ETGVTQSPTHLIKTRGQQVTLRCSSQSGHNTVSWYQQALGQGPQFIFQYYREEENGRGNFPPRFSGLQFPNYSSELNVNALELDDSALYLCASSLYSGNTIYFGEGSWLTVV.

This clone has more than one count but fewer than ten. V gene TRBV5-1 combines with J gene TRBJ1-5, with 7 nucleotides matching TRBD1. The CDR3 totals 15 residues. The germline V gene has CDR1 SGHRS and CDR2 YFSETQ. V shed 4 bases and J 7 bases; nucleotides not matched to a gene: 11. CDR3 nucleotide sequence: TGCGCCAGCAGCCCGGGGGTACAGGGGAACCAGCCCCAGCATTTT. This translates into CASSPGVQGNQPQHF.